The TCR beta chain under discussion was sequenced for a study of blood T cell repertoires in COVID-19. Study-wide background: Acute and convalescent COVID-19 samples came from the United States, Italy and Spain. T cells, B-cell-depleted T cells, or PBMCs provided the cDNA or gDNA that served as material.

Original methodology: Counts of nucleated cells, estimated from reference gene primer amplification, were obtained. The repertoire was sequenced with immunoSEQ multiplex PCR; TCRdb's copy has only in-frame clones and lacks some. That table gives V, J and clone size, and the DNA gave D and trimming. The sample shows about 98,000 clones, 65% to 85% of them seen only once. Trimming removed 7 bases from V and 7 bases from J; junction bases left unmatched: 3. Germline assignment: CDR1 KGHDR and CDR2 SFDVKD. This CDR3 comprises 13 residues. Input material: peripheral blood. The rearrangement links TRBV24-1 to TRBJ1-4, with TRBD1 matching over 9 bases. The receptor's source is a woman older than 75 with acute or convalescent COVID-19. This CDR3 is CATSGTGSEKLFF. For the CDR3, the DNA is TGTGCCACCAGCGGGACAGGGAGTGAAAAACTGTTTTTT.